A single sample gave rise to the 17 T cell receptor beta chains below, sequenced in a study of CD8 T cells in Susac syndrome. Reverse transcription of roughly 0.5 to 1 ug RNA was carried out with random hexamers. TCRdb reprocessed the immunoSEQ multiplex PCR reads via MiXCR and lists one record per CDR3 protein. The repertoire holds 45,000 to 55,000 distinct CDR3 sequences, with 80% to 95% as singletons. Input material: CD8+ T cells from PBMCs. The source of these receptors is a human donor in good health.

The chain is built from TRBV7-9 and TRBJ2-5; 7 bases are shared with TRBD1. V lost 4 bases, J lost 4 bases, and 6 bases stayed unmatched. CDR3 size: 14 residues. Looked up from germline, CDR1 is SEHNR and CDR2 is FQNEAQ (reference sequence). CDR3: CASSSDRARETQYF. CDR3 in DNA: TGTGCCAGCAGCTCTGACAGGGCCCGAGAGACCCAGTACTTC.

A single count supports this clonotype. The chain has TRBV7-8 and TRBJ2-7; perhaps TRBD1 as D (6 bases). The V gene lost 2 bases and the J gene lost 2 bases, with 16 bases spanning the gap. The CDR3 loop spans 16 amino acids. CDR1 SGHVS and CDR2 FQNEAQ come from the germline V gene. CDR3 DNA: TGTGCCAGCAGCTTAACCTCACAGGGAGTGACCTACGAGCAGTACTTC. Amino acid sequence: CASSLTSQGVTYEQYF.

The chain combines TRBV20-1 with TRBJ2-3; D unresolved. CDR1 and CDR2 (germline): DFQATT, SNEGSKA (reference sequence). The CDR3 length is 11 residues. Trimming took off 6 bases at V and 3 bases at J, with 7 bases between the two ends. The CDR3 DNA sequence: TGCAGTGCCACCCAGACAGATACGCAGTATTTT. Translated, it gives CSATQTDTQYF.

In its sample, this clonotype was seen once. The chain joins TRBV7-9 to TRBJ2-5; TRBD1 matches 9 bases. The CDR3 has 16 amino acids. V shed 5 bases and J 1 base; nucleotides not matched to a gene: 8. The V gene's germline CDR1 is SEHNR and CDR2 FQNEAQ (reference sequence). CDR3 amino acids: CASSPNPGQGQETQYF. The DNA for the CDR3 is TGTGCCAGCAGCCCCAATCCGGGACAGGGCCAAGAGACCCAGTACTTC.

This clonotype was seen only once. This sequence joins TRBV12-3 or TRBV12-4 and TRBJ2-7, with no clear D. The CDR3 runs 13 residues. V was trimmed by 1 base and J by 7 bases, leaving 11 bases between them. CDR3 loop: CASSLEQSMEQYF. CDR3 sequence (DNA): TGTGCCAGCAGTTTAGAACAGTCCATGGAGCAGTACTTC.

The CDR3 region is CSVLGGQSTDTQYF. The DNA of the CDR3 is TGCAGCGTCTTAGGTGGACAGAGCACAGATACGCAGTATTTT. This rearrangement joins TRBV29-1 to TRBJ2-3, with D perhaps TRBD1 (6 bases). The CDR3 spans 14 residues. The V gene's germline CDR1 is SQVTM and CDR2 ANQGSEA. Trimming shortened V by 6 bases and J by 0 bases, and 13 bases separated the two germline ends.

CDR3 coding DNA: TGTGCCAGCAGTTTAAGCGGGAGTGGTGAGCAGTACTTC. The encoded protein is CASSLSGSGEQYF. V and J are TRBV12-3 or TRBV12-4 and TRBJ2-7; 8 bases align to TRBD2. The CDR3 consists of 13 residues. V shed 2 bases, J shed 7 bases, and the junction held 4 bases outside the gene matches.

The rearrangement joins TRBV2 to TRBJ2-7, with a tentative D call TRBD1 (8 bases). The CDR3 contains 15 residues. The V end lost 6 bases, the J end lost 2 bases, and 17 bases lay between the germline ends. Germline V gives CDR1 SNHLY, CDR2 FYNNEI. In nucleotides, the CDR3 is TGTGCCAGCAGCGACGGGAGGACAGGGACCTACGAGCAGTACTTC. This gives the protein CASSDGRTGTYEQYF. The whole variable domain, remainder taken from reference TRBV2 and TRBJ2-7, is EPEVTQTPSHQVTQMGQEVILRCVPISNHLYFYWYRQILGQKVEFLVSFYNNEISEKSEIFDDQFSVERPDGSNFTLKIRSTKLEDSAMYFCASSDGRTGTYEQYFGPGTRLTVT.

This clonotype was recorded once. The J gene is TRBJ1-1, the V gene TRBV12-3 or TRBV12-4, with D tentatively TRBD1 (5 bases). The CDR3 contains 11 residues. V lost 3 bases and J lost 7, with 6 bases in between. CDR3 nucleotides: TGTGCCAGCAGTTTCGGGGGTGAAGCTTTCTTT. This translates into CASSFGGEAFF.

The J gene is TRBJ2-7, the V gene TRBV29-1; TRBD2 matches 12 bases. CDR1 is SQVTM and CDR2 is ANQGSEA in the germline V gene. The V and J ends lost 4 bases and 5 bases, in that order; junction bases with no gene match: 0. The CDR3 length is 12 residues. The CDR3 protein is CSVGTSGDEQYF. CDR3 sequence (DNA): TGCAGCGTTGGGACTAGCGGGGACGAGCAGTACTTC.

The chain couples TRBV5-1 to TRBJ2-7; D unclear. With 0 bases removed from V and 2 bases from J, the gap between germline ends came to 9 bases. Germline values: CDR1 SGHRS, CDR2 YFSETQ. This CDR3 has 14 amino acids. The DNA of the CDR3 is TGCGCCAGCAGCTTGGACGGCAGCCCCTACGAGCAGTACTTC. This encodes CASSLDGSPYEQYF.

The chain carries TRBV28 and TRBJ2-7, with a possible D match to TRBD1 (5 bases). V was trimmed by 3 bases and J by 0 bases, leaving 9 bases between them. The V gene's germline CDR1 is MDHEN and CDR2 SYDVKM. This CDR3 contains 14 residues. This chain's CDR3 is CASSFDSPSYEQYF. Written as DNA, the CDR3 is TGTGCCAGCAGTTTTGACAGCCCCTCCTACGAGCAGTACTTC.

Written as DNA, the CDR3 is TGTGCCAGCAGCCAAGATCAGTGGCAGGCCCCCTACGAGCAGTACTTC. Protein sequence: CASSQDQWQAPYEQYF. J is TRBJ2-7 and V is TRBV4-2; D not resolved. The V end lost 0 bases, the J end lost 2 bases, and 14 bases lay between the germline ends. CDR3 length: 16 residues. The germline V gene encodes CDR1 LGHNA and CDR2 YNFKEQ.

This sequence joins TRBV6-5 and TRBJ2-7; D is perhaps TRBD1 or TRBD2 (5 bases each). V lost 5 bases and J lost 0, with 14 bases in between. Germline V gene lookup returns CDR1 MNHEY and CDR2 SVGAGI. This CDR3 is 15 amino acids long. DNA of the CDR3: TGTGCCAGCAGTCCCGGGACGCGTAGCTCCTACGAGCAGTACTTC. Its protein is CASSPGTRSSYEQYF.

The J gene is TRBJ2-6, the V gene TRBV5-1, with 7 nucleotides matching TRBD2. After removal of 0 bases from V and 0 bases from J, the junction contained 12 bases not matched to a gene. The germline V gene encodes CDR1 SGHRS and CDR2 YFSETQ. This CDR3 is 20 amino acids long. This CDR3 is CASSLVGMWEGASGANVLTF. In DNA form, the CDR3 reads TGCGCCAGCAGCTTGGTCGGTATGTGGGAGGGTGCCTCTGGGGCCAACGTCCTGACTTTC.

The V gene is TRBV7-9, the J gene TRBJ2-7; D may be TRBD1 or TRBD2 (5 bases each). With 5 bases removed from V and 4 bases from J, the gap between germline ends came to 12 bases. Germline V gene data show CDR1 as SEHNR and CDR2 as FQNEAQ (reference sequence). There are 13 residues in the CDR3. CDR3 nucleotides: TGTGCCAGCAGCCAAGGTGGGACGTACGAGCAGTACTTC. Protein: CASSQGGTYEQYF.

CDR3 coding DNA: TGTGCCAGCAGTGAGGTCAGGGGCACAGATACGCAGTATTTT. Protein sequence: CASSEVRGTDTQYF. The chain combines TRBV2 with TRBJ2-3; a possible D gene is TRBD1 (5 bases). V was pared by 3 bases and J by 1 base, with 8 bases between. Germline values: CDR1 SNHLY, CDR2 FYNNEI. The CDR3 spans 14 residues.